This T cell receptor (beta chain) was identified in a study of response to subunit inactivated influenza vaccine. Study-wide points: T cells newly recruited by each seasonal influenza vaccination are few, the authors suggested.

In regard to this clonotype: Its cognate antigen is unknown.

The CDR3 length is 21 residues. The V gene end was trimmed by 2 bases and the J gene end by 4 bases; junction bases not matched to a gene: 25. Germline CDR1 is ENHRY and CDR2 is SYGVKD. From the RT-PCR reads, TCRdb called clonotypes with MiXCR, one entry per CDR3 protein. Here the sample spans hundreds of thousands of distinct CDR3 sequences, 10% to 11% being singletons. Source: PBMCs from blood, taken about 40 days after vaccination. This TCR was recovered from a man over 45 who received an inactivated influenza vaccine. The rearrangement uses TRBV10-3 and TRBJ1-2, with 7 bases matching TRBD1. The CDR3 is CAISEALILPPRQGKGYGYTF. As DNA, the CDR3 is TGTGCCATCAGTGAGGCCCTTATTCTTCCGCCCCGACAGGGAAAAGGCTATGGCTACACCTTC.